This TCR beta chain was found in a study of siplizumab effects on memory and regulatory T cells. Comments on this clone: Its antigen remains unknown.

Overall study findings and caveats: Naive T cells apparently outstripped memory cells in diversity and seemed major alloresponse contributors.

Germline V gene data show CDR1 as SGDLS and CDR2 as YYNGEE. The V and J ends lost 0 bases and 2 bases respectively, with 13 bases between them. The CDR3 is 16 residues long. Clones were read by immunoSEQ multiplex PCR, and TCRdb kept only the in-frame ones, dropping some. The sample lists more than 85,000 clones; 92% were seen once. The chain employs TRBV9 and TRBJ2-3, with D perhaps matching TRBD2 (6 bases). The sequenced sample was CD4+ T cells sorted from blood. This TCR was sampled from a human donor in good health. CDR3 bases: TGTGCCAGCAGCGTAGATAGTGGGGGGTACACAGATACGCAGTATTTT. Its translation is CASSVDSGGYTDTQYF.